This TCR beta chain was documented in a study of tumor and adjacent non-tumor tissue in lung cancer. As regards this clonotype: The junction shows a germline mismatch at one end, possibly a read error.

The library came from three nested PCR rounds adapted from ARM-PCR protocols. TCRdb itself ran the multiplex PCR reads through MiXCR, one entry per CDR3 protein. The sample lists roughly 81,000 distinct CDR3 sequences, roughly three fifths occurring once. This sample's RNA came from whole unsorted tissue. Newly diagnosed lung cancer patients had thoracic surgery in China, August–late 2014, without prior chemotherapy. CDR3 length equals 15 residues. Germline CDR1 is MNHEY and CDR2 is SVGEGT. The sequence was obtained from a man in his 70s with non-small cell lung cancer. The source material was lung tumor tissue. The chain joins TRBV6-2 or TRBV6-3 to TRBJ1-5; a possible D gene is TRBD1 (5 bases). For the CDR3, the DNA is TGTGCCAGCAGTTACGGGGGAACTAACAATCAGCTCCAGCATTTT. Amino acid sequence: CASSYGGTNNQLQHF.